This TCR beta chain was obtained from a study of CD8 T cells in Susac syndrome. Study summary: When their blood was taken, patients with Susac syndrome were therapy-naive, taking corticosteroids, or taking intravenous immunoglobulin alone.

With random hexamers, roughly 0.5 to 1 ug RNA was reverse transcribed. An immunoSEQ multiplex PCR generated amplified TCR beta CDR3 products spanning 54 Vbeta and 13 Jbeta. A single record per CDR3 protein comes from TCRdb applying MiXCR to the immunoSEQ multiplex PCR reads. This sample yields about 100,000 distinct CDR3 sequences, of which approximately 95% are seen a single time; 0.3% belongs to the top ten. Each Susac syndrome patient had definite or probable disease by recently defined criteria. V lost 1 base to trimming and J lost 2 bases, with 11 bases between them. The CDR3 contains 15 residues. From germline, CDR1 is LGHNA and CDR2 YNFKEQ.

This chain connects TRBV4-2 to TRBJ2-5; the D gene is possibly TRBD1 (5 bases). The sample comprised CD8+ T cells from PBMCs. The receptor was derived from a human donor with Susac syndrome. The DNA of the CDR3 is TGTGCCAGCAGCCAAGTAGTGGACATACAAGAGACCCAGTACTTC. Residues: CASSQVVDIQETQYF.